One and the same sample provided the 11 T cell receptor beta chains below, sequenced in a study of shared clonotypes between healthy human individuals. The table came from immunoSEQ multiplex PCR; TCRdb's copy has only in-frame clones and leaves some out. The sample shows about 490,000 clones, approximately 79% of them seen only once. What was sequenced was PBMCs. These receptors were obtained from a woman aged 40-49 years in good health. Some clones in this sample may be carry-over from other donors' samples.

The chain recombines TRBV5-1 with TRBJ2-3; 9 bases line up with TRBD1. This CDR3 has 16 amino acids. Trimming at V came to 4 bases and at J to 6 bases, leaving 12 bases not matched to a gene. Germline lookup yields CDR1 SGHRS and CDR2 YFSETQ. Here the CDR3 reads CASSLDRGSGRDTQYF. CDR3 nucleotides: TGCGCCAGCAGCCTGGACAGGGGTTCAGGTAGGGATACGCAGTATTTT.

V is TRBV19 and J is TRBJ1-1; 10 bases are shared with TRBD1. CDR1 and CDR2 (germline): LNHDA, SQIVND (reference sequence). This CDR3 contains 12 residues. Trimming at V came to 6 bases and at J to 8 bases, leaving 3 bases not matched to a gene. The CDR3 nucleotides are TGTGCCAGTAGGTGGACAGGGGGAGAAGCTTTCTTT. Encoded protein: CASRWTGGEAFF.

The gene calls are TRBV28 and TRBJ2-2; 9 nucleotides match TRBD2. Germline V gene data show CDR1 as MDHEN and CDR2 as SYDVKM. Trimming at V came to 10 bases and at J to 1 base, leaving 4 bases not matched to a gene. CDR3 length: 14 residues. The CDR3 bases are TGTGCCACCAAGACTAGCGGGAACACCGGGGAGCTGTTTTTT. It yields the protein CATKTSGNTGELFF.

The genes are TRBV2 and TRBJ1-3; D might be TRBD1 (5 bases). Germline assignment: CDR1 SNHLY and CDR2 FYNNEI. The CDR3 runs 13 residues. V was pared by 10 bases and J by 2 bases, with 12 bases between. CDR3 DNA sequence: TGTGCCACCGTCGGGACCCCTGGAAACACCATATATTTT. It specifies CATVGTPGNTIYF. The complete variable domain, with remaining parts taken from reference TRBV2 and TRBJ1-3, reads EPEVTQTPSHQVTQMGQEVILRCVPISNHLYFYWYRQILGQKVEFLVSFYNNEISEKSEIFDDQFSVERPDGSNFTLKIRSTKLEDSAMYFCATVGTPGNTIYFGEGSWLTVV.

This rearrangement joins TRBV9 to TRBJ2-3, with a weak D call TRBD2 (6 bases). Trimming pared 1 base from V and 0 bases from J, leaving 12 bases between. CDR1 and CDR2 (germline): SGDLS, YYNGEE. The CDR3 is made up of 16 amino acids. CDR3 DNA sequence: TGTGCCAGCAGCGTAAGCGGGCTCCTAAGCACAGATACGCAGTATTTT. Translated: CASSVSGLLSTDTQYF. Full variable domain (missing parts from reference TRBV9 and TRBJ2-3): DSGVTQTPKHLITATGQRVTLRCSPRSGDLSVYWYQQSLDQGLQFLIQYYNGEERAKGNILERFSAQQFPDLHSELNLSSLELGDSALYFCASSVSGLLSTDTQYFGPGTRLTVL.

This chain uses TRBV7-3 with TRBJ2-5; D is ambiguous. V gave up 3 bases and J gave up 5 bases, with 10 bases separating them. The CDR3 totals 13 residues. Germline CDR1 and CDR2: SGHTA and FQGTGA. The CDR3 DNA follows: TGTGCCAGCAGCTTCGACCGCTCCGAGACCCAGTACTTC. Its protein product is CASSFDRSETQYF.

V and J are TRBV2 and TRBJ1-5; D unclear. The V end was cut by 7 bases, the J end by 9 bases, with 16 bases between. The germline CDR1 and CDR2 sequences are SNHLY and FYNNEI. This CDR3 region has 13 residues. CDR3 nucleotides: TGTGCCAGCAATGGTGTGAGCCGGGGGCCCCAGCATTTT. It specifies CASNGVSRGPQHF. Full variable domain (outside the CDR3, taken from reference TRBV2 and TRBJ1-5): EPEVTQTPSHQVTQMGQEVILRCVPISNHLYFYWYRQILGQKVEFLVSFYNNEISEKSEIFDDQFSVERPDGSNFTLKIRSTKLEDSAMYFCASNGVSRGPQHFGDGTRLSIL.

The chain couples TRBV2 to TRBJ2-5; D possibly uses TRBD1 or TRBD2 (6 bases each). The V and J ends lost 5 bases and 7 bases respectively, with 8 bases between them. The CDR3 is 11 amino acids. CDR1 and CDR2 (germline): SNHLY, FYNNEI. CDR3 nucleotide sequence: TGTGCCAGCAGTAGGGGGGTGACCCAGTACTTC. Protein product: CASSRGVTQYF.

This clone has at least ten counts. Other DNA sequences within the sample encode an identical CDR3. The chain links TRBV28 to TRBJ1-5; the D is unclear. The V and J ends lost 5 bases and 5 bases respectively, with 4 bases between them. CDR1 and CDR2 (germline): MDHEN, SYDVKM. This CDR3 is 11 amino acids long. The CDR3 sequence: CASSRYQPQHF. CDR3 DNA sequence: TGTGCCAGCAGTCGGTATCAGCCCCAGCATTTT.

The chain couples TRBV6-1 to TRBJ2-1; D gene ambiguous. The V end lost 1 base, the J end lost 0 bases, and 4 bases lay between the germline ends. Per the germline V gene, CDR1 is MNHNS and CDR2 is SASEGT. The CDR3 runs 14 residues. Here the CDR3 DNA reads TGTGCCAGCAGTGAAGAGTTCTCCTACAATGAGCAGTTCTTC. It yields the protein CASSEEFSYNEQFF.

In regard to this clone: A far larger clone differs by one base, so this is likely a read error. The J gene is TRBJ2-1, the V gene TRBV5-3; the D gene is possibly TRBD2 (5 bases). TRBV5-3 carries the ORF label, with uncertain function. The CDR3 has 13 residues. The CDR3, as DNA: TGTGCCGGAAGCGGAAGCTCCTACAATGAGCAGTTCTTC. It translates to CAGSGSSYNEQFF.